This T cell receptor (beta chain) was captured by sequencing in a study of shared clonotypes between healthy human individuals. Donors comprised only Caucasian adults living in Nashville, Tennessee. CD4+ cell separation produced CD45RA+ naive and CD45RA-negative memory subsets. Repertoires were generated with immunoSEQ multiplex PCR, while TCRdb's copy carries only in-frame clones and drops some. Of 2 million to 3 million clones in the sample, approximately 94% are singletons; the top ten hold approximately 0.35%. About this clone: Antigen: not known.

This CDR3 spans 17 amino acids. The V gene's germline CDR1 is SNHLY and CDR2 FYNNEI. V was shortened by 5 bases and J by 4 bases, with 22 bases between the two germline ends. Findings and caveats of the study: The study found 4.5% to 6% of naive CD4 clonotypes shared across four donors. In general, naive subsets displayed greater estimated richness than memory subsets did.

Sequences were obtained from naive CD4+ T cells from PBMCs. Subset described: CD45RA+ positively selected. The TCR sequence derives from a man younger than 30 in good health. Some clones in this sample may be carry-over from other donors' samples. V gene TRBV2 combines with J gene TRBJ2-3; possibly TRBD1 for D (5 bases). The CDR3, as DNA: TGTGCCAGCAGTATGTCACAGGTCCCCGCAGGCCCAGATACGCAGTATTTT. Translating gives CASSMSQVPAGPDTQYF.